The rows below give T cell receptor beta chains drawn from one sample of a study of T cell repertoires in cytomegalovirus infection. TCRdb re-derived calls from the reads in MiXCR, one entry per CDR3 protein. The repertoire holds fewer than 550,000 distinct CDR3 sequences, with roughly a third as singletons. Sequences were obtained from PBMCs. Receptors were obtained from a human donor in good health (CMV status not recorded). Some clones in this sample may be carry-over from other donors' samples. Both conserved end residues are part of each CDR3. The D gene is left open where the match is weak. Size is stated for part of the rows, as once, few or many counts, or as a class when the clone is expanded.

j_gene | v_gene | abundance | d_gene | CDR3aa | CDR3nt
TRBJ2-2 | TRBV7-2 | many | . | CASSWPNTGELFF | TGTGCCAGCAGCTGGCCGAACACCGGGGAGCTGTTTTTT
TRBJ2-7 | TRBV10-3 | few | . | CAISNSYEQYF | TGTGCCATAAGTAACTCCTACGAGCAGTACTTC
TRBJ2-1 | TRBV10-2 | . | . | CASTVGSEQFF | TGCGCCAGCACCGTGGGGAGTGAGCAGTTCTTC
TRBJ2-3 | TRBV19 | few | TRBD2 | CASSPLLAPATDTQYF | TGTGCCAGTAGCCCACTACTAGCGCCGGCCACAGATACGCAGTATTTT
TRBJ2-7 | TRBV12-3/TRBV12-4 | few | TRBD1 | CASTRGQGDEQYF | TGTGCCAGCACCCGGGGACAGGGCGACGAGCAGTACTTC
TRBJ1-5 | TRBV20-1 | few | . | CSARDIKDSNQPQHF | TGCAGTGCTAGAGATATAAAGGATAGCAATCAGCCCCAGCATTTT
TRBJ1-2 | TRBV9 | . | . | CASSVDSSPDRDYGYTF | TGTGCCAGCAGCGTAGATAGCAGCCCAGACCGTGACTATGGCTACACCTTC
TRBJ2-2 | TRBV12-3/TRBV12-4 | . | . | CASSPKPVLRTGELFF | TGTGCCAGCAGCCCAAAGCCGGTTTTGCGCACCGGGGAGCTGTTTTTT
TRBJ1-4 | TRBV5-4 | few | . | CASSPGREDEKLFF | TGTGCCAGCAGCCCGGGGAGGGAGGATGAAAAACTGTTTTTT
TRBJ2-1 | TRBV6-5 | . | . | CASRHRQFPNGNEQFF | TGTGCCAGCAGACACCGACAGTTCCCTAATGGGAATGAGCAGTTCTTC
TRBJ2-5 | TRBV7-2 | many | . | CASRFSRIGPETQYF | TGTGCCAGCAGGTTCTCGAGGATCGGCCCAGAGACCCAGTACTTC
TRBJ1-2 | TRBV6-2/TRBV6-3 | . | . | CASESGASLYGYTF | TGTGCCAGCGAAAGCGGGGCTTCCTTATATGGCTACACCTTC
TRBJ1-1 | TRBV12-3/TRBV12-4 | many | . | CASTPGGTEAFF | TGTGCCAGCACCCCCGGGGGGACTGAAGCTTTCTTT
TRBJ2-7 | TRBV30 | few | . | CAWSVRAGPLDRAYEQYF | TGTGCCTGGAGTGTACGGGCCGGACCGCTGGACAGAGCATACGAGCAGTACTTC
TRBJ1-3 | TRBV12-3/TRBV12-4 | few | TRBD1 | CASSFPQGENTIYF | TGTGCCAGCAGTTTCCCACAGGGGGAAAACACCATATATTTT
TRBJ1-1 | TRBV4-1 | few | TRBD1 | CASSPGQGALTEAFF | TGCGCCAGCAGCCCGGGACAGGGGGCGTTGACTGAAGCTTTCTTT
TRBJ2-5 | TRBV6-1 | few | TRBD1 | CASSVGQAFQETQYF | TGTGCCAGCAGTGTGGGACAGGCGTTCCAAGAGACCCAGTACTTC
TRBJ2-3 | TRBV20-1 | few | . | CSASFHLYGGSTDTQYF | TGCAGTGCTAGCTTTCACCTTTACGGCGGGAGCACAGATACGCAGTATTTT
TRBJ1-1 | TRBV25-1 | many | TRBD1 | CASQGTGLNTEAFF | TGTGCCAGCCAAGGGACAGGGTTGAACACTGAAGCTTTCTTT
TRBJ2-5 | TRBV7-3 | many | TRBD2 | CASSWGTSGGQETQYF | TGTGCCAGCAGCTGGGGGACTAGCGGGGGGCAAGAGACCCAGTACTTC
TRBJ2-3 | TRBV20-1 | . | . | CSATDGRRSTDTQYF | TGCAGTGCCACCGACGGGCGGAGGAGCACAGATACGCAGTATTTT
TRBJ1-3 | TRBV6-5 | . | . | CATEEFSGNTIYF | TGTGCCACCGAAGAGTTCTCTGGAAACACCATATATTTT
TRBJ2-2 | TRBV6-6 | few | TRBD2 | CAGTSGGAAGELFF | TGTGCCGGGACTAGCGGGGGGGCTGCCGGGGAGCTGTTTTTT
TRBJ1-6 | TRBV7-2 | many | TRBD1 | CASSFGDSANSPLHF | TGTGCCAGCAGCTTTGGGGACAGCGCCAATTCACCCCTCCACTTT
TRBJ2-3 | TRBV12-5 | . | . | CASGLRGDWPLDTQYF | TGTGCTAGTGGTTTGAGAGGGGACTGGCCCTTGGATACGCAGTATTTT
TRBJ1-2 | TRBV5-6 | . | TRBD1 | CASSRIDREIYGYTF | TGTGCCAGCAGCCGAATCGACAGGGAGATCTATGGCTACACCTTC
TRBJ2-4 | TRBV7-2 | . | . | CASSLNRDLGGKNIQYF | TGTGCCAGCAGCTTAAACAGGGACTTGGGAGGCAAAAACATTCAGTACTTC
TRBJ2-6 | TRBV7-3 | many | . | CASSSRDKGNSGANVLTF | TGTGCCAGCAGCTCGCGGGACAAGGGGAACTCTGGGGCCAACGTCCTGACTTTC
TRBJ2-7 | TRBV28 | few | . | CASSHTGFYEQYF | TGTGCCAGCAGTCATACAGGGTTCTACGAGCAGTACTTC
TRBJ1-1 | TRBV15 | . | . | CATSRDSRGEAFF | TGTGCCACCAGCAGAGATAGTCGCGGGGAAGCTTTCTTT
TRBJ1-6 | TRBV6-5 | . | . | CASPAEAINSPLHF | TGTGCCAGCCCGGCAGAGGCAATTAATTCACCCCTCCACTTT
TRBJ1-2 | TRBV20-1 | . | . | CSARVIQGWGYTF | TGCAGTGCTAGAGTAATCCAGGGTTGGGGCTACACCTTC
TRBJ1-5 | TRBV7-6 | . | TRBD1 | CASSLLPGQSNQPQHF | TGTGCCAGCAGCTTACTCCCGGGACAGAGCAATCAGCCCCAGCATTTT
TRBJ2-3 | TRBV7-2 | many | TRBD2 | CASSLAHGLAGGQDTQYF | TGTGCCAGCAGCTTAGCGCACGGGCTAGCGGGGGGGCAGGATACGCAGTATTTT
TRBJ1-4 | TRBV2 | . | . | CASSRKTTTNEKLFF | TGTGCCAGCAGTAGGAAGACAACAACTAATGAAAAACTGTTTTTT
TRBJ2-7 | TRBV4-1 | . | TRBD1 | CASSQGQGKSYEQYF | TGCGCCAGCAGCCAAGGACAGGGGAAAAGTTACGAGCAGTACTTC
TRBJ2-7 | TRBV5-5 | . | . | CASSPEGGYEQYF | TGTGCCAGCAGCCCGGAAGGCGGGTACGAGCAGTACTTC
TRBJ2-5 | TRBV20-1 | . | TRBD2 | CSASRSAGGGETQYF | TGCAGTGCTAGTCGATCGGCGGGGGGAGGAGAGACCCAGTACTTC
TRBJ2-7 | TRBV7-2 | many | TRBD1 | CASSQPSGRGLSYEQYF | TGTGCCAGCAGCCAACCCAGCGGCAGGGGGCTTTCCTACGAGCAGTACTTC
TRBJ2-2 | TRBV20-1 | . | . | CSARRPGQRRANTGELFF | TGCAGTGCCCGGAGGCCAGGACAGCGCCGCGCGAACACCGGGGAGCTGTTTTTT